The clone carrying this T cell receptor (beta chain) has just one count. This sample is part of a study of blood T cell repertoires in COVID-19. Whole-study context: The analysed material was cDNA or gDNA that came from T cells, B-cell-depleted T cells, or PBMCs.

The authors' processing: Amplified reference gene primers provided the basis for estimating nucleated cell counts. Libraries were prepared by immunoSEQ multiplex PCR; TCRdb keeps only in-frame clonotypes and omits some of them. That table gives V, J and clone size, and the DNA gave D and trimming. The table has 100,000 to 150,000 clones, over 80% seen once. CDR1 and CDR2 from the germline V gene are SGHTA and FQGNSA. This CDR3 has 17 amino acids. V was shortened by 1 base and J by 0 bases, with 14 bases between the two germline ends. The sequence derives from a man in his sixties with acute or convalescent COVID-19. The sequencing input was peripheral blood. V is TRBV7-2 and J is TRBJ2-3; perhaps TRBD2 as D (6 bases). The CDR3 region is CASSLGLTSQSTDTQYF. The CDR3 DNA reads TGTGCCAGCAGCTTAGGATTGACTAGTCAGAGCACAGATACGCAGTATTTT.